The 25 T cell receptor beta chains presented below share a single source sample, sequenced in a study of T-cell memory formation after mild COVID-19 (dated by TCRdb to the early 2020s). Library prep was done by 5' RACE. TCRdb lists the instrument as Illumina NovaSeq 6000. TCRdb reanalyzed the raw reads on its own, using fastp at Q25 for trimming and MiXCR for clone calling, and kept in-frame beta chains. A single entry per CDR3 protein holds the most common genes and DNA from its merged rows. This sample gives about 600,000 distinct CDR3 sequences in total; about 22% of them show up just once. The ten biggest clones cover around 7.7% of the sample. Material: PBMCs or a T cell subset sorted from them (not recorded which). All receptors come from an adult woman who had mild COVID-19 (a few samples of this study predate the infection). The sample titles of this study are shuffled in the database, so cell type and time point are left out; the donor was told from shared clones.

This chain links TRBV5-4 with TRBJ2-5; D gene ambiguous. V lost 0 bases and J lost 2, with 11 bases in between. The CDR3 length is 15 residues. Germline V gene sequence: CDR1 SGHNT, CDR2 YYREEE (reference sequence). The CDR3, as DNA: TGTGCCAGCAGCTTGGATGCAGGCTCGCAAGAGACCCAGTACTTC. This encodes CASSLDAGSQETQYF.

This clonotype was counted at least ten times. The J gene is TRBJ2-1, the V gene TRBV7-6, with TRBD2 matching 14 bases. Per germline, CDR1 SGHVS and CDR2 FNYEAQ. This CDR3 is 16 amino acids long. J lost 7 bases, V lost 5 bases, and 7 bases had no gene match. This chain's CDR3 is CASSPGTSGGNNEQFF. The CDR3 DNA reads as TGTGCCAGCAGCCCAGGGACTAGCGGGGGTAATAATGAGCAGTTCTTC.

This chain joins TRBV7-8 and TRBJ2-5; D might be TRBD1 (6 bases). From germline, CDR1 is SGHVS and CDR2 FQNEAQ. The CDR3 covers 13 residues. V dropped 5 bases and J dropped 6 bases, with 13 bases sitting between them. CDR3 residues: CASSPTGLQTQYF. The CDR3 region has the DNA TGTGCCAGCAGCCCAACAGGGTTGCAGACCCAGTACTTC.

As DNA, the CDR3 is TGTGCCAGCAGCTTAGGGGATAGGGGGCATGAGCAGTTCTTC. Translation gives CASSLGDRGHEQFF. The V call is TRBV13, the J call TRBJ2-1; 7 positions agree with TRBD1. This CDR3 has 14 amino acids. From germline, CDR1 is PRHDT and CDR2 FYEKMQ (reference sequence). The trim removed 0 bases at V and 8 bases at J, leaving 4 bases unmatched.

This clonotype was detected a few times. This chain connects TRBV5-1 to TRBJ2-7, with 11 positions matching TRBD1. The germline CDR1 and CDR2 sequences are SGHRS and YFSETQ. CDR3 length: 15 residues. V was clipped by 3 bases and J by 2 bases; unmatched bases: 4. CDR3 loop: CASSWQGQGAYEQYF. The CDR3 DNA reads TGCGCCAGCAGCTGGCAGGGACAGGGGGCCTACGAGCAGTACTTC.

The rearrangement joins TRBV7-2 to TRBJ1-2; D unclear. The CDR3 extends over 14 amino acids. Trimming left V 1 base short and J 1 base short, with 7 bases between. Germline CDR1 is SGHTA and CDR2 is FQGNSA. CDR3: CASSLGDYNYGYTF. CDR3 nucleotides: TGTGCCAGCAGCTTAGGAGACTATAACTATGGCTACACCTTC.

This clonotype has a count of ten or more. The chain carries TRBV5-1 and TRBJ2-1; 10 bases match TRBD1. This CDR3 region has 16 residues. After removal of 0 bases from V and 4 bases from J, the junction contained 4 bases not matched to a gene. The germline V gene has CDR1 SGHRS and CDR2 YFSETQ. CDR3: CASSLATGGLYNEQFF. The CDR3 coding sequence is TGCGCCAGCAGCTTGGCGACAGGGGGCCTGTACAATGAGCAGTTCTTC.

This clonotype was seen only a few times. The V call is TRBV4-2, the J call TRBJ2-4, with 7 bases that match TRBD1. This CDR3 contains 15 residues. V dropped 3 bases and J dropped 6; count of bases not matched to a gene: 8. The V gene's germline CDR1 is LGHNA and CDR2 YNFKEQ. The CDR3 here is CASSQGSNRGNIQYF. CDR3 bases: TGTGCCAGCAGCCAGGGTAGTAACAGGGGAAACATTCAGTACTTC.

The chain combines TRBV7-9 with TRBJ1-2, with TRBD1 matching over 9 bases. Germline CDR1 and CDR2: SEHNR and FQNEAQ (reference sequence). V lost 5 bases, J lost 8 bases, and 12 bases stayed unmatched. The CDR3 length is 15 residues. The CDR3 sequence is CASSPSGTGRDGYTF. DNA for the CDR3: TGTGCCAGCAGCCCTTCTGGGACAGGGAGGGACGGCTACACCTTC.

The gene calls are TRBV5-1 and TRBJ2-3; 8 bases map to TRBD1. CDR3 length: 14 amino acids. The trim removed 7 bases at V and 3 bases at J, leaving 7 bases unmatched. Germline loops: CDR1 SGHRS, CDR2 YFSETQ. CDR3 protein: CASHRTGRTDTQYF. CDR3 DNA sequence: TGCGCCAGCCACCGGACAGGGCGGACAGATACGCAGTATTTT. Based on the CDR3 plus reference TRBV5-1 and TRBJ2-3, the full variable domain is KAGVTQTPRYLIKTRGQQVTLSCSPISGHRSVSWYQQTPGQGLQFLFEYFSETQRNKGNFPGRFSGRQFSNSRSEMNVSTLELGDSALYLCASHRTGRTDTQYFGPGTRLTVL.

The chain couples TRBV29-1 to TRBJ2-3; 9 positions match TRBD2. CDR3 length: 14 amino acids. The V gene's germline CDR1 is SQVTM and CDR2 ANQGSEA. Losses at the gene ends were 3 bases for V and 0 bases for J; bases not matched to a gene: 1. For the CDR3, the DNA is TGCAGCGTTGAGCGGGGGGGTAGCACAGATACGCAGTATTTT. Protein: CSVERGGSTDTQYF.

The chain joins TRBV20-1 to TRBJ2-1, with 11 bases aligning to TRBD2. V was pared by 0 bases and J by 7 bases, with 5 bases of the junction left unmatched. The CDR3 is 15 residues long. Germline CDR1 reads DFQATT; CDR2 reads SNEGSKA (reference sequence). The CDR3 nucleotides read TGCAGTGCTAGAGATCTAGCGGGAGGATGGAATGAGCAGTTCTTC. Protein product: CSARDLAGGWNEQFF.

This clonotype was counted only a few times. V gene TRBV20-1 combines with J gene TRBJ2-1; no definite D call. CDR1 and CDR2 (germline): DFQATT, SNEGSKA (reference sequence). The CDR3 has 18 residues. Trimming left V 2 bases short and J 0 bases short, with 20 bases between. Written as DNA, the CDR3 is TGCAGTGCTAGACTTGCCCGGGCTACCACGAGCTCCTACAATGAGCAGTTCTTC. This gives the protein CSARLARATTSSYNEQFF.

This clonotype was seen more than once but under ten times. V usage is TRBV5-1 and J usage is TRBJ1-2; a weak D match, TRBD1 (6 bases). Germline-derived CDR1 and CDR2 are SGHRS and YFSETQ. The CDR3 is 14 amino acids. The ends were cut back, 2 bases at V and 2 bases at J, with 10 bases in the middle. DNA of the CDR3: TGCGCCAGCAGCTTCGAGGACAGCAACTATGGCTACACCTTC. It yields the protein CASSFEDSNYGYTF.

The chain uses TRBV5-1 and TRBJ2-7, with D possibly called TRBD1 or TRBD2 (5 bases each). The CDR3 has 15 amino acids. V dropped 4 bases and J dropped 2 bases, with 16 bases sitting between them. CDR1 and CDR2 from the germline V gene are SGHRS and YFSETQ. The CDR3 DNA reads TGCGCCAGCAGCCCTGGGACGGCCACCACCTACGAGCAGTACTTC. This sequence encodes CASSPGTATTYEQYF.

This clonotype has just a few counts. As DNA, the CDR3 is TGCGCCAGCAGCCATAGCGGTCCCCAAGAGACCCAGTACTTC. This sequence encodes CASSHSGPQETQYF. The rearrangement uses TRBV4-3 and TRBJ2-5; possible D gene TRBD2, 6 bases. Germline V CDR1 and CDR2: LGHNA, YSLEER. Trimming shortened V by 3 bases and J by 1 base, and 9 bases separated the two germline ends. CDR3 length equals 14 residues.

CDR3 protein: CASSLPPGRADTQYF. The CDR3 region has the DNA TGTGCCAGCAGCTTGCCACCGGGGAGAGCAGATACGCAGTATTTT. The chain has TRBV5-6 and TRBJ2-3; maybe TRBD2 (5 bases). The CDR3 runs 15 residues. V was shortened by 1 base and J by 4 bases, with 13 bases between the two germline ends. Germline-derived CDR1 and CDR2 are SGHDT and YYEEEE.

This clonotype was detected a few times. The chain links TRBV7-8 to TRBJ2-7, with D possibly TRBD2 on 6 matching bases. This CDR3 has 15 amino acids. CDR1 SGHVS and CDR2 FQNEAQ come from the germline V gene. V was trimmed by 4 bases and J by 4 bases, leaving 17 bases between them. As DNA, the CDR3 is TGTGCCAGCAGCTCGGGACTCGGGCTTGCATACGAGCAGTACTTC. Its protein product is CASSSGLGLAYEQYF.

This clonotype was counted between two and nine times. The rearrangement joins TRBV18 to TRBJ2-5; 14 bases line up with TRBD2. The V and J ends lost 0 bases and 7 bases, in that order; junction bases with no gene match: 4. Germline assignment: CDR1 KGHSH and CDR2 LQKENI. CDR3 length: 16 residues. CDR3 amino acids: CASSPPGLAGEGTQYF. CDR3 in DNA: TGTGCCAGCTCACCACCGGGACTAGCGGGAGAGGGGACCCAGTACTTC.

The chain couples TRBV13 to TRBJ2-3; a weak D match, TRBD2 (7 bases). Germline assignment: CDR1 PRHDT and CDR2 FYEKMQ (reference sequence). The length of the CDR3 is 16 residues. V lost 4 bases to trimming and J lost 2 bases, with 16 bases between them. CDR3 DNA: TGTGCCAGCAGCTCGGTCACGGGGGGCAACACAGATACGCAGTATTTT. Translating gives CASSSVTGGNTDTQYF. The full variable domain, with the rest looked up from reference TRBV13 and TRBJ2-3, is AAGVIQSPRHLIKEKRETATLKCYPIPRHDTVYWYQQGPGQDPQFLISFYEKMQSDKGSIPDRFSAQQFSDYHSELNMSSLELGDSALYFCASSSVTGGNTDTQYFGPGTRLTVL.

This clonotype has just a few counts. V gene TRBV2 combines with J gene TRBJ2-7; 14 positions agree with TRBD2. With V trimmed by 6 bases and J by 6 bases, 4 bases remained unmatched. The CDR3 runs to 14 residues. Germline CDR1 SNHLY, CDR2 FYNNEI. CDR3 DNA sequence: TGTGCCAGCAGCGGACTAGCGGGGGGAGGCGAGCAGTACTTC. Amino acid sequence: CASSGLAGGGEQYF. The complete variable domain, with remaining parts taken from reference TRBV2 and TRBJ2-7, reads EPEVTQTPSHQVTQMGQEVILRCVPISNHLYFYWYRQILGQKVEFLVSFYNNEISEKSEIFDDQFSVERPDGSNFTLKIRSTKLEDSAMYFCASSGLAGGGEQYFGPGTRLTVT.

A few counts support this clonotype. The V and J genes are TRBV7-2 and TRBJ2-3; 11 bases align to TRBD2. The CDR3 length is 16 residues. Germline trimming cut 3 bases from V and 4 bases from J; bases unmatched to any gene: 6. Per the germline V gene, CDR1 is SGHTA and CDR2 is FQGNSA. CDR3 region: CASSFDSSGGADTQYF. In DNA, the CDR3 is TGTGCCAGCAGCTTTGATAGTAGCGGGGGGGCAGATACGCAGTATTTT.

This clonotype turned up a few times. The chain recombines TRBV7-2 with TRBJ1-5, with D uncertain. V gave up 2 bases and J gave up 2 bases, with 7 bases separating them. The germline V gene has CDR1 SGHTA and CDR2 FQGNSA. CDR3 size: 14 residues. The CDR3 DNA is TGTGCCAGCAGCTTATTGCAGGGCAATCAGCCCCAGCATTTT. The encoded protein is CASSLLQGNQPQHF.

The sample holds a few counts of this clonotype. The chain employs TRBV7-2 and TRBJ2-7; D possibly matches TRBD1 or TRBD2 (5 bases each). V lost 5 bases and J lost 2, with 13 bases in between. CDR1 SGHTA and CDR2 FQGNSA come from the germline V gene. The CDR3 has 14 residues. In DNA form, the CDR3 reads TGTGCCAGCAGCCCGACGGGGCGGGCCTACGAGCAGTACTTC. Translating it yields CASSPTGRAYEQYF.

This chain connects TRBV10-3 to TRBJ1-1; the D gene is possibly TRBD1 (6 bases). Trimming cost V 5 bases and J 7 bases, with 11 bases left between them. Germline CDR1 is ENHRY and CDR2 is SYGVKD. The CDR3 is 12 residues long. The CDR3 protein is CAISSGGYEAFF. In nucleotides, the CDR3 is TGTGCCATCAGTTCGGGGGGCTATGAAGCTTTCTTT.